What follows are 27 T cell receptor beta chains derived from one specimen sequenced in a study of spatial heterogeneity in lung cancer. Points from the study as a whole: Expanded intratumoral alpha and beta TCR counts tracked tumor mutation counts.

These receptors are not linked to any known antigen. TCRdb analysed the 5' RACE reads with MiXCR anew, one entry per CDR3 protein. Here the sample spans over 15,000 distinct CDR3 sequences, 5% to 8% being singletons. Time point specified: sample taken at primary tumor resection. Material: lung tumor tissue, obtained at surgery. These receptors all stem from a male donor with early-stage non-small cell lung cancer.

This clonotype was seen at least ten times. Little can be read into the size of this beta chain, an off-target read in a library designed for alpha chains. This sequence joins TRBV9 and TRBJ2-1, with TRBD1 matching 11 bases. The CDR3 runs to 17 residues. In germline, CDR1 is SGDLS, CDR2 YYNGEE. J gave up 7 bases and V 0 bases, and 9 bases lay outside the gene matches. The CDR3 DNA follows: TGTGCCAGCAGCGTAGCGCTAGGACAGGGGGCGAGGAATGAGCAGTTCTTC. Amino acids: CASSVALGQGARNEQFF.

This clonotype is classed as medium-sized. This beta chain slipped into a library made for alpha chains as a stray read, so its size is not meaningful. The chain is built from TRBV6-6 and TRBJ1-2; 8 bases are shared with TRBD1. The CDR3 sequence is 14 residues long. Germline trimming cut 8 bases from V and 4 bases from J; bases unmatched to any gene: 9. CDR1 is MNHNY and CDR2 is SVGAGI in the germline V gene (reference sequence). Written as DNA, the CDR3 is TGTGCCAGCCGCGAGACAGGGGAGGCCTATGGCTACACCTTC. This translates into CASRETGEAYGYTF.

This clonotype has at least ten counts. One end of the junction is discordant with germline, which a read error may explain. Found in a library prepared for alpha chains, this beta chain is an off-target read, and its abundance has little meaning. The CDR3 reads CASSPPTVPDSPLHF. DNA for the CDR3: TGTGCCAGTAGTCCCCCGACGGTCCCGGATTCGCCCCTCCACTTT. This chain joins TRBV19 and TRBJ1-6; D is unresolved. The CDR3 totals 15 residues. Germline V gene data show CDR1 as LNHDA and CDR2 as SQIVND (reference sequence).

This clonotype is labeled as medium-sized. Since it is a stray read in a library aimed at alpha chains, this beta chain has a size that is not meaningful. The chain is built from TRBV20-1 and TRBJ2-7, with TRBD2 identical over 8 bases. This CDR3 spans 16 amino acids. The trim removed 4 bases at V and 1 base at J, leaving 12 bases unmatched. Germline lookup yields CDR1 DFQATT and CDR2 SNEGSKA (reference sequence). The CDR3 region has the DNA TGCAGTGCTACACCCTTATGGCGCGGGGGGTCCTACGAGCAGTACTTC. Its translation is CSATPLWRGGSYEQYF.

In its sample, this clonotype ranks as medium-sized (0.01 to 0.1%). This beta chain is a stray sequence in a library constructed for alpha chains; its clone size is not meaningful. The genes are TRBV5-4 and TRBJ1-2, with TRBD1 matching over 7 bases. Germline values: CDR1 SGHNT, CDR2 YYREEE (reference sequence). V lost 2 bases, J lost 5 bases, and 12 bases stayed unmatched. The CDR3 sequence is 16 residues long. Here the CDR3 DNA reads TGTGCCAGCAGCTTTTTTTCCGGGACAGCCCCATATGGCTACACCTTC. Its protein is CASSFFSGTAPYGYTF.

This clonotype was counted at least ten times. This beta chain was picked up by a library intended for alpha chains and is off target, so its count carries little meaning. Written as DNA, the CDR3 is TGCGCCAGCAGCTCCGGAGCTAACTATGGCTACACCTTC. The encoded protein is CASSSGANYGYTF. The V call is TRBV5-1, the J call TRBJ1-2; D call uncertain. V was clipped by 3 bases and J by 0 bases, with 6 bases between them. The germline V gene encodes CDR1 SGHRS and CDR2 YFSETQ. The CDR3 extends over 13 amino acids.

Ten or more counts support this clonotype. Being off target in a library aimed at alpha chains, this beta chain has a size of little meaning. J is TRBJ2-2 and V is TRBV5-5; D gene unclear. The CDR3 is made up of 16 amino acids. Germline CDR1 and CDR2: SGHKS and YYEKEE (reference sequence). The germline V and J ends were trimmed by 0 bases and 4 bases, with 13 bases remaining between them. The CDR3 sequence: CASSLGVAVGTGELFF. For the CDR3, the DNA is TGTGCCAGCAGCTTGGGAGTAGCTGTGGGCACCGGGGAGCTGTTTTTT.

Only a few counts were recorded for this clonotype. The size of this beta chain means little, since it is a stray read in a library made for alpha chains. This rearrangement joins TRBV29-1 to TRBJ1-1; D is unresolved. Per germline, CDR1 SQVTM and CDR2 ANQGSEA. The CDR3 extends over 12 amino acids. V was cut by 4 bases and J by 4 bases, with 10 bases left in between. The CDR3 nucleotides are TGCAGCGTTGTCCAGCAGAGCACTGAAGCTTTCTTT. It specifies CSVVQQSTEAFF.

In this sample, this clonotype turned up many times. Found in a library prepared for alpha chains, this beta chain is an off-target read, and its abundance has little meaning. The gene calls are TRBV27 and TRBJ2-1, with 7 bases matching TRBD2. The CDR3 consists of 16 residues. Germline lookup yields CDR1 MNHEY and CDR2 SMNVEV (reference sequence). Unmatched junction bases numbered 8, after V lost 5 bases and J lost 1 base. CDR3: CASSPEAGASYNEQFF. Here the CDR3 DNA reads TGTGCCAGCAGTCCCGAGGCGGGAGCGTCCTACAATGAGCAGTTCTTC.

This clonotype was seen many times. Being off target in a library aimed at alpha chains, this beta chain has a size of little meaning. V is TRBV9 and J is TRBJ2-1; perhaps TRBD1 as D (5 bases). This CDR3 spans 14 amino acids. V gave up 2 bases and J gave up 7 bases, with 13 bases separating them. Germline V gives CDR1 SGDLS, CDR2 YYNGEE. CDR3 amino acids: CASSVRASRNEQFF. Written as DNA, the CDR3 is TGTGCCAGCAGCGTCAGGGCGTCTAGGAATGAGCAGTTCTTC.

This clonotype was seen ten or more times. This beta chain was picked up by a library intended for alpha chains and is off target, so its count carries little meaning. The DNA of the CDR3 is TGTGCCAGCAGCTTCCCAGCGGGGGGGCTAGGTACGCAGTATTTT. The encoded protein is CASSFPAGGLGTQYF. V is TRBV5-6 and J is TRBJ2-3; 10 positions agree with TRBD2. Per germline, CDR1 SGHDT and CDR2 YYEEEE. V trimming: 2 bases; J trimming: 8 bases; junction bases outside the gene matches: 8. The CDR3 covers 15 residues.

Comments on this clonotype: This beta chain was picked up by a library intended for alpha chains and is off target, so its count carries little meaning. V usage is TRBV2 and J usage is TRBJ1-5; maybe TRBD1 (6 bases). Germline V gene lookup returns CDR1 SNHLY and CDR2 FYNNEI. V was shortened by 1 base and J by 4 bases, with 8 bases between the two germline ends. The CDR3 loop spans 14 amino acids. DNA for the CDR3: TGTGCCAGCAGTGAAGAACAGGGAAATCAGCCCCAGCATTTT. It is translated as CASSEEQGNQPQHF.

This clonotype was detected only a few times. Because this beta chain is a stray read in a library intended to capture alpha chains, its abundance should not be given much weight. The rearrangement links TRBV25-1 to TRBJ2-5, with unresolved D. The CDR3 spans 14 residues. CDR1 MGHDK and CDR2 SYGVNS come from the germline V gene. V lost 0 bases and J 1 base, leaving 6 bases between the germline ends. This chain's CDR3 is CASSEYGSQETQYF. CDR3 nucleotides: TGTGCCAGCAGTGAATATGGTAGCCAAGAGACCCAGTACTTC.

This clonotype was detected ten times or more. In a library made to pick up alpha chains, this beta chain is a stray read with a size that means little. The chain has TRBV7-2 and TRBJ1-1, with no clear D. Germline CDR1 reads SGHTA; CDR2 reads FQGNSA. The CDR3 consists of 13 residues. The V and J ends lost 5 bases and 5 bases respectively, with 12 bases between them. The CDR3 loop is CASSQSLQTEAFF. Here the CDR3 DNA reads TGTGCCAGCAGCCAATCCCTACAGACTGAAGCTTTCTTT.

This clonotype turned up a few times. In a library made to pick up alpha chains, this beta chain is a stray read with a size that means little. The gene calls are TRBV13 and TRBJ2-7, with TRBD1 identical over 12 bases. The V gene end was trimmed by 3 bases and the J gene end by 6 bases; junction bases not matched to a gene: 6. Germline assignment: CDR1 PRHDT and CDR2 FYEKMQ (reference sequence). The CDR3 length is 15 residues. In DNA form, the CDR3 reads TGTGCCAGCAGCTTGATTGGGACAGGGGGCGCCGAGCAGTACTTC. Protein: CASSLIGTGGAEQYF. Combining the CDR3 with reference TRBV13 and TRBJ2-7 gives the whole variable domain AAGVIQSPRHLIKEKRETATLKCYPIPRHDTVYWYQQGPGQDPQFLISFYEKMQSDKGSIPDRFSAQQFSDYHSELNMSSLELGDSALYFCASSLIGTGGAEQYFGPGTRLTVT.

This clonotype has a count of ten or more. This beta chain slipped into a library made for alpha chains as a stray read, so its size is not meaningful. V and J are TRBV7-2 and TRBJ2-7; 8 nucleotides align to TRBD2. Germline CDR1 is SGHTA and CDR2 is FQGNSA. V was pared by 5 bases and J by 1 base, with 4 bases of the junction left unmatched. The CDR3 consists of 14 residues. The CDR3 is CASSVLAGSYEQYF. CDR3 DNA sequence: TGTGCCAGCAGCGTGCTAGCGGGTTCCTACGAGCAGTACTTC.

In the case of this clonotype: This beta chain is a stray sequence in a library constructed for alpha chains; its clone size is not meaningful. The V call is TRBV20-1, the J call TRBJ2-2, with 10 positions matching TRBD2. Germline V CDR1 and CDR2: DFQATT, SNEGSKA (reference sequence). This CDR3 region has 12 residues. J was trimmed by 8 bases and V by 3 bases; bases with no gene match: 0. The CDR3 DNA reads TGCAGTGCTAGGGGACTAGCGGGGGAGCTGTTTTTT. Its protein product is CSARGLAGELFF.

This clonotype has ten or more counts. An end of the junction differs from the germline gene, which may be a read error. With the library built for alpha chains, this beta chain is off target and its frequency is not meaningful. This chain links TRBV28 with TRBJ2-5, with 11 bases identical to TRBD1. The CDR3 has 15 residues. Germline lookup yields CDR1 MDHEN and CDR2 SYDVKM. As DNA, the CDR3 is TGTGCCAGCAGTTTGGGGGGGACAGGGGGACGTAGCAAGGACTTC. It is translated as CASSLGGTGGRSKDF.

By proportion, this clonotype is medium-sized. This beta chain represents an off-target read in a library built for alpha chains; its size is of limited meaning. The V gene is TRBV6-5, the J gene TRBJ1-6, with 8 nucleotides matching TRBD1. The J segment lost 11 bases and the V segment lost 2 bases, leaving 11 bases of the junction unmatched. The germline V gene has CDR1 MNHEY and CDR2 SVGAGI. The CDR3 runs to 16 residues. The chain's CDR3 is CASSYAGAQGGTPLHF. As DNA, the CDR3 is TGTGCCAGCAGTTACGCGGGTGCACAGGGGGGTACACCCCTCCACTTT.

In the case of this clonotype: This beta chain came through as a stray read in a library set up for alpha chains, and its size says little. The chain combines TRBV7-2 with TRBJ2-1, with TRBD2 as a possible D gene (5 bases). There are 16 residues in the CDR3. V shed 4 bases and J shed 3 bases, with 16 bases lying between them. Looked up from germline, CDR1 is SGHTA and CDR2 is FQGNSA. The DNA for the CDR3 is TGTGCCAGCAGCTCTGGGAGCGGCTATGGCTACAATGAGCAGTTCTTC. This translates into CASSSGSGYGYNEQFF.

A few counts support this clonotype. This beta chain represents an off-target read in a library built for alpha chains; its size is of limited meaning. The V gene is TRBV6-1, the J gene TRBJ2-3, with TRBD2 identical over 9 bases. Per germline, CDR1 MNHNS and CDR2 SASEGT. Losses at the gene ends were 3 bases for V and 6 bases for J; bases not matched to a gene: 4. CDR3 length: 14 residues. The DNA of the CDR3 is TGTGCCAGCAGTGAGGCGGGGGGGATGGATACGCAGTATTTT. Protein product: CASSEAGGMDTQYF.

Of note for this clonotype: This beta chain is off target for a library built for alpha chains, so its abundance means little. The chain couples TRBV5-1 to TRBJ2-5, with D perhaps being TRBD1 or TRBD2 (5 bases each). Per the germline V gene, CDR1 is SGHRS and CDR2 is YFSETQ. V lost 6 bases, J lost 4 bases, and 10 bases lay in between. This CDR3 has 12 residues. CDR3 bases: TGCGCCAGCAAGAGGGACGGAGAGACCCAGTACTTC. This codes for CASKRDGETQYF.

The table lists this clonotype with many counts. Little can be read into the size of this beta chain, an off-target read in a library designed for alpha chains. The chain uses TRBV12-3 or TRBV12-4 and TRBJ1-1; the D is unclear. Deletions cut 4 bases from V and 3 bases from J, with 15 bases between. CDR3 length equals 15 residues. CDR3 residues: CASSSHTEAYTEAFF. Here the CDR3 DNA reads TGTGCCAGCAGTTCCCATACAGAGGCCTACACTGAAGCTTTCTTT.

The table lists this clonotype with many counts. Since it is a stray read in a library aimed at alpha chains, this beta chain has a size that is not meaningful. The rearrangement links TRBV7-9 to TRBJ2-1, with D perhaps matching TRBD2 (5 bases). CDR3 length equals 15 residues. CDR1 is SEHNR and CDR2 is FQNEAQ in the germline V gene (reference sequence). Deletions cut 6 bases from V and 5 bases from J, with 17 bases between. The CDR3 sequence: CASSRRKEEDNEQFF. In DNA, the CDR3 is TGTGCCAGCAGTAGGAGGAAGGAGGAGGACAATGAGCAGTTCTTC.

This clonotype was detected many times. As an off-target read in a library built for alpha chains, this beta chain has a frequency of little significance. This sequence joins TRBV7-9 and TRBJ2-5; perhaps TRBD2 as D (5 bases). From germline, CDR1 is SEHNR and CDR2 FQNEAQ (reference sequence). CDR3 size: 13 residues. The ends were cut back, 6 bases at V and 5 bases at J, with 13 bases in the middle. The CDR3 coding sequence is TGTGCCAGCAGTGGACCTCGGGGTGAGACCCAGTACTTC. Its protein is CASSGPRGETQYF. The entire variable domain, with the rest obtained from reference TRBV7-9 and TRBJ2-5, is as follows: DTGVSQNPRHKITKRGQNVTFRCDPISEHNRLYWYRQTLGQGPEFLTYFQNEAQLEKSRLLSDRFSAERPKGSFSTLEIQRTEQGDSAMYLCASSGPRGETQYFGPGTRLLVL.

This clonotype is medium-sized. This beta chain came through as a stray read in a library set up for alpha chains, and its size says little. The chain is built from TRBV2 and TRBJ2-1; perhaps TRBD1 as D (5 bases). CDR1 SNHLY and CDR2 FYNNEI come from the germline V gene. The CDR3 has 15 residues. The V end lost 5 bases, the J end lost 4 bases, and 15 bases lay between the germline ends. The chain's CDR3 is CASSPRRGNYNEQFF. CDR3 in DNA: TGTGCCAGCAGTCCGCGAAGGGGAAATTACAATGAGCAGTTCTTC.

This clonotype occurred many times. This beta chain slipped into a library made for alpha chains as a stray read, so its size is not meaningful. CDR3 in amino acids: CASSLIGAWNYNEQFF. Here the CDR3 DNA reads TGCGCCAGCAGCTTGATTGGGGCCTGGAACTACAATGAGCAGTTCTTC. This chain links TRBV5-1 with TRBJ2-1; maybe TRBD1 (5 bases). This CDR3 is built from 16 residues. Trimming removed 1 base at V and 3 bases at J, with 14 bases between. Germline V lookup: CDR1 SGHRS, CDR2 YFSETQ.